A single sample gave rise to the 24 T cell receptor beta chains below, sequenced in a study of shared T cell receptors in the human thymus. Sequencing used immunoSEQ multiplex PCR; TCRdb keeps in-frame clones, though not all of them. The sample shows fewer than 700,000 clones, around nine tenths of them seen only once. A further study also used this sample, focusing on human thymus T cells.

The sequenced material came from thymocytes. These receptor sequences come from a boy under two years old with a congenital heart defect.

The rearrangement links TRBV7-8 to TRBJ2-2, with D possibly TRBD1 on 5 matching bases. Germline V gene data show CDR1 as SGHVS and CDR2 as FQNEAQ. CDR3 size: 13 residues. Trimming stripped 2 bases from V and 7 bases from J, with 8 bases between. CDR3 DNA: TGTGCCAGCAGCTTACAGGGTTACGGGGAGCTGTTTTTT. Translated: CASSLQGYGELFF.

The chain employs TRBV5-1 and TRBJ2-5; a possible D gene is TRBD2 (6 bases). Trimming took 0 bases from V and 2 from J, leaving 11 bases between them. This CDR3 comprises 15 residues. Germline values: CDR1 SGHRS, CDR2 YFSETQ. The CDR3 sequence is CASSLGGVEQETQYF. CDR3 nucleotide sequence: TGCGCCAGCAGCTTGGGGGGGGTAGAGCAAGAGACCCAGTACTTC. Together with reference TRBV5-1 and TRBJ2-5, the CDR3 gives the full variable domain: KAGVTQTPRYLIKTRGQQVTLSCSPISGHRSVSWYQQTPGQGLQFLFEYFSETQRNKGNFPGRFSGRQFSNSRSEMNVSTLELGDSALYLCASSLGGVEQETQYFGPGTRLLVL.

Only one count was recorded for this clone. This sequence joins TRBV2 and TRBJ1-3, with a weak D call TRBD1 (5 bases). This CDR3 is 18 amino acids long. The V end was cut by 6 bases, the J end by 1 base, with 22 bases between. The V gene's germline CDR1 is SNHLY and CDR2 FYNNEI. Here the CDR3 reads CASSGGREEDPSGNTIYF. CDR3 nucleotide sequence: TGTGCCAGCAGCGGGGGTAGGGAGGAAGACCCTTCTGGAAACACCATATATTTT.

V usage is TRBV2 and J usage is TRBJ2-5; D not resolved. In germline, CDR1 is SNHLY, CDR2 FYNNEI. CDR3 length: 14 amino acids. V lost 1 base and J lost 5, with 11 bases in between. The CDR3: CASSEGPPRETQYF. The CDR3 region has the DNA TGTGCCAGCAGTGAAGGCCCACCCAGGGAGACCCAGTACTTC.

The CDR3 loop reads CASSPSGTSSGTGELFF. CDR3 nucleotides: TGTGCCAGCAGTCCCAGCGGGACTAGCTCGGGGACCGGGGAGCTGTTTTTT. The chain is built from TRBV27 and TRBJ2-2, with 9 bases fitting TRBD2. Per the germline V gene, CDR1 is MNHEY and CDR2 is SMNVEV (reference sequence). The J segment lost 5 bases and the V segment lost 5 bases, leaving 12 bases of the junction unmatched. This CDR3 region has 17 residues.

The CDR3 loop reads CASSHRTGKVGYGYTF. DNA for the CDR3: TGCGCCAGCAGCCACCGGACAGGGAAGGTGGGGTATGGCTACACCTTC. The rearrangement joins TRBV4-1 to TRBJ1-2; 8 bases match TRBD1. This CDR3 region has 16 residues. The germline V gene has CDR1 MGHRA and CDR2 YSYEKL. The trim removed 3 bases at V and 5 bases at J, leaving 11 bases unmatched.

This CDR3 is CASSLVQRLAGVVEQFF. The CDR3 DNA sequence: TGTGCCAGCAGCTTAGTACAAAGACTAGCGGGAGTCGTAGAACAGTTCTTC. The chain joins TRBV7-2 to TRBJ2-1; 12 bases match TRBD2. The ends lost 1 base at V and 13 bases at J; junction bases unmatched: 14. The CDR3 covers 17 residues. In germline, CDR1 is SGHTA, CDR2 FQGNSA.

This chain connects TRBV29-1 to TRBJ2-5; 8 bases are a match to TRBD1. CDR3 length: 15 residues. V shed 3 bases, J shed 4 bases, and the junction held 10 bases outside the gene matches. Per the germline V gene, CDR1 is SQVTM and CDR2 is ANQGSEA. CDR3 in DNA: TGCAGCGTTGATGTTGCGCAGGGGGCGCGAGAGACCCAGTACTTC. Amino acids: CSVDVAQGARETQYF.

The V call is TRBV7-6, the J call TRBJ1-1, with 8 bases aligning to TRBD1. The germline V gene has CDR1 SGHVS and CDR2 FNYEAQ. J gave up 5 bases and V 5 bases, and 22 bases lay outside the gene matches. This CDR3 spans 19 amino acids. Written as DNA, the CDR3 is TGTGCCAGCAGCGCTAGCCCGGACTCGACAGGGGCCTTGAGGACTGAAGCTTTCTTT. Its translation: CASSASPDSTGALRTEAFF.

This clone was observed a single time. CDR3 loop: CASSPDRRRNYSNQPQHF. DNA of the CDR3: TGTGCCAGCAGCCCCGACAGGAGAAGAAATTATAGCAATCAGCCCCAGCATTTT. This sequence joins TRBV7-8 and TRBJ1-5; D may be TRBD1 (6 bases). V was clipped by 5 bases and J by 0 bases, with 20 bases between them. The length of the CDR3 is 18 residues. Germline V gene lookup returns CDR1 SGHVS and CDR2 FQNEAQ. The entire variable domain, with the rest obtained from reference TRBV7-8 and TRBJ1-5, is as follows: GAGVSQSPRYKVAKRGQDVALRCDPISGHVSLFWYQQALGQGPEFLTYFQNEAQLDKSGLPSDRFFAERPEGSVSTLKIQRTQQEDSAVYLCASSPDRRRNYSNQPQHFGDGTRLSIL.

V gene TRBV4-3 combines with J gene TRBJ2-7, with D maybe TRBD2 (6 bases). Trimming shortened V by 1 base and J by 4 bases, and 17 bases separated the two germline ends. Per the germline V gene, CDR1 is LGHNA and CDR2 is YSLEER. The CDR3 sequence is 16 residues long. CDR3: CASSQVSAAGRYEQYF. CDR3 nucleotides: TGCGCCAGCAGCCAAGTTAGCGCGGCGGGACGGTACGAGCAGTACTTC.

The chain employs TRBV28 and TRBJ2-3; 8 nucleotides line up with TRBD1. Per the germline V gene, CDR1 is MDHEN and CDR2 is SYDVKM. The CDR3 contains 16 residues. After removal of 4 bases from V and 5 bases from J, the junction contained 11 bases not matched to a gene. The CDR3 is CASSSRGDRGEDTQYF. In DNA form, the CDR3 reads TGTGCCAGCAGTTCTCGAGGAGACAGGGGAGAAGATACGCAGTATTTT.

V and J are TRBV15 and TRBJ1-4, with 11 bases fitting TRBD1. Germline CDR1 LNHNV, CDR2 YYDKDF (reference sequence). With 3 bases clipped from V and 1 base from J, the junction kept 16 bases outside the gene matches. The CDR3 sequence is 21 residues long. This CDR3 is CATSREFSFGQGAGTNEKLFF. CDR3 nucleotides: TGTGCCACCAGCAGGGAGTTCTCTTTCGGACAGGGGGCAGGAACTAATGAAAAACTGTTTTTT.

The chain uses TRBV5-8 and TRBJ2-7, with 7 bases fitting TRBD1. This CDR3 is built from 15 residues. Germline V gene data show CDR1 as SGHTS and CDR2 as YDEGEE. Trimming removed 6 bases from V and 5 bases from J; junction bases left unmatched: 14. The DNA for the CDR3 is TGTGCCAGCACCACCAGGGGCAGGGGGAGAGACGAGCAGTACTTC. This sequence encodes CASTTRGRGRDEQYF. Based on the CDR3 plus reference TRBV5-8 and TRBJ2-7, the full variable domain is EAGVTQSPTHLIKTRGQQATLRCSPISGHTSVYWYQQALGLGLQFLLWYDEGEERNRGNFPPRFSGRQFPNYSSELNVNALELEDSALYLCASTTRGRGRDEQYFGPGTRLTVT.

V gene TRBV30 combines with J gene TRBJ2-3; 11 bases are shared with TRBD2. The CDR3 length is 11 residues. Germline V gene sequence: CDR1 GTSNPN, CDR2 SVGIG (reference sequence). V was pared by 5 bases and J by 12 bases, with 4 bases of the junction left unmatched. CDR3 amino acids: CAWLTSGRQYF. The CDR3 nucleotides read TGTGCCTGGCTAACTAGCGGGAGACAGTATTTT.

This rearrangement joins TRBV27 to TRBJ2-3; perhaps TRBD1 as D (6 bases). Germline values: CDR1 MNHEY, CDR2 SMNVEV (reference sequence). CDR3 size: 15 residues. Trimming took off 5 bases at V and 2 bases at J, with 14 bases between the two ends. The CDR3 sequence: CASSPQGAFTDTQYF. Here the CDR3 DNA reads TGTGCCAGCAGTCCACAGGGTGCGTTCACAGATACGCAGTATTTT.

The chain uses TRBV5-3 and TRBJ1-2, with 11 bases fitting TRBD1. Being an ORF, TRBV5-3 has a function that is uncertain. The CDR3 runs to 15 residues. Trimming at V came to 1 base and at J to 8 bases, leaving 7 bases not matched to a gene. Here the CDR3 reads CARSLSRDRGCGYTF. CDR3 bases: TGTGCCAGAAGCTTGTCTCGGGACAGGGGGTGCGGCTACACCTTC.

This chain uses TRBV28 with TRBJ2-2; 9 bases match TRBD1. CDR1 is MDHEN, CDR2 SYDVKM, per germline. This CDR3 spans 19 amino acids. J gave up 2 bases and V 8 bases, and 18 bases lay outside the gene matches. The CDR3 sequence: CASSPGRTGVVHNTGELFF. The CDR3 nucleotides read TGTGCCAGCTCACCTGGGAGGACAGGGGTGGTGCACAACACCGGGGAGCTGTTTTTT. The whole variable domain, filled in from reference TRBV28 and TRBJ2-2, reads DVKVTQSSRYLVKRTGEKVFLECVQDMDHENMFWYRQDPGLGLRLIYFSYDVKMKEKGDIPEGYSVSREKKERFSLILESASTNQTSMYLCASSPGRTGVVHNTGELFFGEGSRLTVL.

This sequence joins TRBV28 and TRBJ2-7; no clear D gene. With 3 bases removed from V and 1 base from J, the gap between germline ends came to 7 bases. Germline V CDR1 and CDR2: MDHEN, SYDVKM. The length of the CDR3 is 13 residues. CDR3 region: CASSFARSYEQYF. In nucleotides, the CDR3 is TGTGCCAGCAGTTTTGCCAGATCCTACGAGCAGTACTTC.

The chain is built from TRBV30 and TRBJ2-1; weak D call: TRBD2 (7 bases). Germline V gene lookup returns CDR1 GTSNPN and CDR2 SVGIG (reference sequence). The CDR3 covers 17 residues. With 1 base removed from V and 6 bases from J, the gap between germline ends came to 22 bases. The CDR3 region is CAWSARGLAGLGNEQFF. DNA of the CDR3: TGTGCCTGGAGTGCAAGGGGGTTAGCGGGCCTAGGCAATGAGCAGTTCTTC.

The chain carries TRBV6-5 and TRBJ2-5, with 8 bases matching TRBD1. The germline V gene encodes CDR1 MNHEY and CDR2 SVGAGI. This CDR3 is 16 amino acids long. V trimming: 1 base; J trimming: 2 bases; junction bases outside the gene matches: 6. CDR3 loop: CASSYFRTGPQETQYF. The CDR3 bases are TGTGCCAGCAGTTACTTCCGGACAGGGCCTCAAGAGACCCAGTACTTC.

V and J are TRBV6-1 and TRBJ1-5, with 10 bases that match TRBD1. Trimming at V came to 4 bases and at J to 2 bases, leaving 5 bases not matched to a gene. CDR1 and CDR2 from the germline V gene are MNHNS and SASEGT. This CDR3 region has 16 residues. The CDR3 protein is CASSGDRGGGNQPQHF. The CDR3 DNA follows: TGTGCCAGCAGTGGGGACAGGGGAGGGGGCAATCAGCCCCAGCATTTT.

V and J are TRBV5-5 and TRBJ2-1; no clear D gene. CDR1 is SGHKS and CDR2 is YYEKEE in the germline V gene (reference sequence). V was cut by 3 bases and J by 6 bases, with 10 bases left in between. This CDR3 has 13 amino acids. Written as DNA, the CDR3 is TGTGCCAGCAGCTGGAGCCATCCCAATGAGCAGTTCTTC. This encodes CASSWSHPNEQFF.

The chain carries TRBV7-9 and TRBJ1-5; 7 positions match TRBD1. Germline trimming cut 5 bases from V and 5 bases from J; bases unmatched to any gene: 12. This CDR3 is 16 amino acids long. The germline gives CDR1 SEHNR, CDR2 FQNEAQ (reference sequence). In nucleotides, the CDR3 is TGTGCCAGCAGCGTAGACCAGGGGGACGGCCATCAGCCCCAGCATTTT. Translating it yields CASSVDQGDGHQPQHF.